Listed below are T cell receptor beta chains from one sample, sequenced in a study of beta chain features in type 1 diabetes. TCRdb's copy holds only in-frame clones and misses some; the assay was immunoSEQ multiplex PCR. The sample has about 220,000 clones; about 11% are singletons. The sample taken for sequencing was central memory CD4+ T cells from blood. These receptors were obtained from a man between 18 and 29 years old in good health. Each CDR3 is given with its conserved first and last residue. A D gene is named only where the DNA matches it firmly. The size of a clone is reported for some rows only, either as once, few or many, or as a class for expanded clones.

>TRBV18|NA|TRBJ1-2|NA|14
TGTGCCAGCTCACCGGGGGGACCCCGTCCTGGCTACACCTTC
CASSPGGPRPGYTF
>TRBV6-6|few|TRBJ2-1|NA|13
TGTGCCAGCTTCCGGGACTTCTTCAATGAGCAGTTCTTC
CASFRDFFNEQFF
>TRBV19|few|TRBJ2-3|NA|15
TGTGCCAGTAATGGTCCAGCGGGGACACGAGATACGCAGTATTTT
CASNGPAGTRDTQYF
>TRBV29-1|few|TRBJ1-4|TRBD1|15
TGCAGCGTTGTGAGGTCCGGGACAGGGGATGAAAAACTGTTTTTT
CSVVRSGTGDEKLFF
>TRBV7-9|NA|TRBJ2-1|NA|16
TGTGCCAGCAGCTTAGAGGTTGGGTCCTCCTACAATGAGCAGTTCTTC
CASSLEVGSSYNEQFF
>TRBV19|few|TRBJ2-1|TRBD2|18
TGTGCCAGTAGTGTCCTCCCTGGGTCTAGCGGGGGAGACAATGAGCAGTTCTTC
CASSVLPGSSGGDNEQFF
>TRBV5-4|NA|TRBJ1-1|NA|14
TGTGCCAGCAGCTTCGAACTCATGAACACTGAAGCTTTCTTT
CASSFELMNTEAFF
>TRBV7-8|few|TRBJ2-4|NA|14
TGTGCCAGCAGTGGTAACAGGGTCGGTAACATTCAGTACTTC
CASSGNRVGNIQYF
>TRBV4-3|NA|TRBJ2-4|NA|13
TGCGCCAGCAGCCAAGGGACAGAAGACATTCAGTACTTC
CASSQGTEDIQYF
>TRBV10-3|NA|TRBJ2-5|TRBD2|14
TGTGCCATCAGTGAGGGTAGCGGGAAAGAGACCCAGTACTTC
CAISEGSGKETQYF
>TRBV4-3|few|TRBJ2-1|NA|16
TGCGCCAGCAGCCAAGTAGGGGGGAGCCTGCACAATGAGCAGTTCTTC
CASSQVGGSLHNEQFF
>TRBV5-1|few|TRBJ2-1|TRBD2|16
TGCGCCAGCAGCTTGAGGCCTAGCGGGCGCGACAATGAGCAGTTCTTC
CASSLRPSGRDNEQFF
>TRBV4-1|few|TRBJ2-3|NA|13
TGTGCCAGCAGCCAAGATCTGGGATTGGCGCAGTATTTT
CASSQDLGLAQYF
>TRBV2|few|TRBJ2-1|TRBD2|15
TGTGCCAGCAGTGCCCGGCGGGAGCAGTACAATGAGCAGTTCTTC
CASSARREQYNEQFF